The 14 T cell receptor beta chains given below trace back to one sample, sequenced in a study of blood T cell repertoires in COVID-19. Clones were sequenced by immunoSEQ multiplex PCR, and TCRdb holds only the in-frame ones, with some missing. Counted here are 60,000 to 85,000 clones, 91% occurring once; the ten biggest clones make up about 7%. Sequenced material: peripheral blood. Receptors were obtained from a man aged 40-55 years with COVID-19, enrolled during active disease.

This chain links TRBV9 with TRBJ2-7, with 9 bases identical to TRBD2. The CDR3 loop spans 14 amino acids. The trim removed 3 bases at V and 2 bases at J, leaving 3 bases unmatched. Germline V gene sequence: CDR1 SGDLS, CDR2 YYNGEE. CDR3 protein: CASSAGTSPYEQYF. CDR3 coding DNA: TGTGCCAGCAGCGCCGGGACTAGCCCCTACGAGCAGTACTTC. Complete variable domain (other parts from reference TRBV9 and TRBJ2-7): DSGVTQTPKHLITATGQRVTLRCSPRSGDLSVYWYQQSLDQGLQFLIQYYNGEERAKGNILERFSAQQFPDLHSELNLSSLELGDSALYFCASSAGTSPYEQYFGPGTRLTVT.

J is TRBJ1-3 and V is TRBV5-3; D gene uncertain. TRBV5-3 qualifies as an ORF whose function is uncertain. CDR3 length: 17 residues. V was trimmed by 0 bases and J by 0 bases, leaving 13 bases between them. As DNA, the CDR3 is TGTGCCAGAAGCTTGGCCGGAGCCATCAGCTCTGGAAACACCATATATTTT. Its translation is CARSLAGAISSGNTIYF.

This chain joins TRBV6-5 and TRBJ1-6; 7 positions match TRBD1. The V gene end was trimmed by 10 bases and the J gene end by 10 bases; junction bases not matched to a gene: 10. This CDR3 region has 13 residues. CDR1 is MNHEY, CDR2 SVGAGI, per germline. The CDR3 loop is CATADRPNSPLHF. In DNA, the CDR3 is TGTGCCACCGCGGACAGGCCGAACTCACCCCTCCACTTT.

The chain joins TRBV5-1 to TRBJ2-1; D ambiguous. The CDR3 consists of 14 residues. The germline V gene has CDR1 SGHRS and CDR2 YFSETQ. The ends were cut back, 1 base at V and 3 bases at J, with 8 bases in the middle. The CDR3 reads CASSLLQIYNEQFF. CDR3 nucleotides: TGCGCCAGCAGCTTGTTACAGATCTACAATGAGCAGTTCTTC.

This rearrangement joins TRBV6-6 to TRBJ1-5; D is uncertain. CDR3 size: 15 residues. Per the germline V gene, CDR1 is MNHNY and CDR2 is SVGAGI (reference sequence). Trimming pared 3 bases from V and 2 bases from J, leaving 11 bases between. Here the CDR3 DNA reads TGTGCCAGCAGTTATACCTCGTCGGGCAATCAGCCCCAGCATTTT. It specifies CASSYTSSGNQPQHF.

V is TRBV5-1 and J is TRBJ2-5; TRBD2 matches at 13 bases. Germline V CDR1 and CDR2: SGHRS, YFSETQ. Trimming at V came to 1 base and at J to 4 bases, leaving 4 bases not matched to a gene. The CDR3 totals 16 residues. The CDR3: CASSLRLAGGGETQYF. As DNA, the CDR3 is TGCGCCAGCAGCTTGAGACTAGCGGGGGGCGGAGAGACCCAGTACTTC.

This clone was recorded a few times. The chain carries TRBV10-3 and TRBJ2-2; 7 bases fit TRBD2. The CDR3 is 14 residues long. The J segment lost 6 bases and the V segment lost 3 bases, leaving 4 bases of the junction unmatched. Germline assignment: CDR1 ENHRY and CDR2 SYGVKD. The CDR3 spells CAISDPGRAGELFF. The CDR3 DNA is TGTGCCATCAGTGACCCGGGGAGGGCCGGGGAGCTGTTTTTT.

The rearrangement uses TRBV9 and TRBJ2-2; the D is unclear. The ends were cut back, 0 bases at V and 2 bases at J, with 8 bases in the middle. CDR3 size: 15 residues. The germline gives CDR1 SGDLS, CDR2 YYNGEE. The CDR3 region has the DNA TGTGCCAGCAGCGTAGGGTCAGTAAACACCGGGGAGCTGTTTTTT. Translating it yields CASSVGSVNTGELFF.

The V gene is TRBV4-1, the J gene TRBJ1-1; weak D call: TRBD1 (5 bases). From germline, CDR1 is MGHRA and CDR2 YSYEKL. CDR3 length: 15 residues. V gave up 0 bases and J gave up 1 base, with 9 bases separating them. The CDR3 region is CASSQDRDWNTEAFF. In nucleotides, the CDR3 is TGCGCCAGCAGCCAAGATAGGGACTGGAACACTGAAGCTTTCTTT.

This clone was detected only once. The chain has TRBV6-5 and TRBJ2-4; TRBD1 matches at 9 bases. J lost 6 bases, V lost 4 bases, and 7 bases had no gene match. CDR1 MNHEY and CDR2 SVGAGI come from the germline V gene. This CDR3 comprises 15 residues. CDR3 residues: CASSSPGQGVNIQYF. The CDR3 bases are TGTGCCAGCAGTTCTCCGGGACAGGGTGTAAACATTCAGTACTTC.

In this sample, this clone turned up once. The rearrangement links TRBV4-1 to TRBJ2-5; 8 nucleotides align to TRBD1. J was trimmed by 1 base and V by 0 bases; bases with no gene match: 1. This CDR3 comprises 15 residues. Germline CDR1 reads MGHRA; CDR2 reads YSYEKL. DNA of the CDR3: TGCGCCAGCAGCCAAGATGGGACAGGCCAAGAGACCCAGTACTTC. Translation gives CASSQDGTGQETQYF.

The V gene is TRBV10-1, the J gene TRBJ2-3, with 10 bases aligning to TRBD2. V was clipped by 3 bases and J by 5 bases; unmatched bases: 17. The CDR3 runs 19 residues. From germline, CDR1 is WNHNN and CDR2 SYGVQD (reference sequence). This CDR3 reads CASSDASGGAGSVVDTQYF. CDR3 in DNA: TGCGCCAGCAGTGATGCGAGCGGGGGGGCCGGGTCGGTGGTAGATACGCAGTATTTT.

The J gene is TRBJ2-5, the V gene TRBV6-6; 7 nucleotides line up with TRBD1. Germline CDR1 reads MNHNY; CDR2 reads SVGAGI (reference sequence). Trimming removed 6 bases from V and 2 bases from J; junction bases left unmatched: 6. This CDR3 comprises 14 residues. CDR3 protein: CASRRGQNQETQYF. CDR3 nucleotides: TGTGCCAGCAGGAGGGGACAGAATCAAGAGACCCAGTACTTC.

V usage is TRBV29-1 and J usage is TRBJ2-7; D is perhaps TRBD2 (6 bases). Germline CDR1 reads SQVTM; CDR2 reads ANQGSEA. The CDR3 covers 13 residues. Trimming cost V 2 bases and J 7 bases, with 15 bases left between them. Written as DNA, the CDR3 is TGCAGCGTTGAATCTGCGGAGGGGAGGGAGCAGTACTTC. Protein sequence: CSVESAEGREQYF.